This entry describes one TCR beta chain. The antigen is not known. The PCR used 60 Vbeta and 13 Jbeta primers. As originally analysed: Approximately 73 million unique TCR beta chains, 9.5 million to 14 million shared, were counted in a later analysis. Repertoires were generated with immunoSEQ multiplex PCR, while TCRdb's copy carries only in-frame clones and drops some. That table furnishes V, J and clone size, whereas the DNA furnished D and trimming. The profile shows roughly 180,000 clones, under 90% of them singletons. This specimen comes from a study of cytomegalovirus exposure and HLA in healthy donors. As for the study in general: Genotyping of nearly 400 donors showed that 70% to 90% belonged to the Caucasian-associated ancestry cluster. Study conclusions and caveats: Roughly even sequencing depth across donors was the assumption behind the presence/absence analyses. Later analysis showed most CMV-associated TCR beta chains appearing HLA-restricted.

Germline V gene data show CDR1 as WSHSY and CDR2 as SAAADI. The V gene end was trimmed by 5 bases and the J gene end by 4 bases; junction bases not matched to a gene: 7. This CDR3 comprises 15 residues. The receptor was derived from a man under 40 in good health and CMV-seropositive. V usage is TRBV10-2 and J usage is TRBJ2-3; 9 bases align to TRBD2. The sequenced sample consisted of PBMCs. In DNA form, the CDR3 reads TGCGCCAGCAGTTCCAGCGGGGGGTACGCAGATACGCAGTATTTT. Its translation: CASSSSGGYADTQYF.